These T cell receptor beta chains were read from a single sample in a study of beta chain features in type 1 diabetes. The repertoire was sequenced with immunoSEQ multiplex PCR; TCRdb's copy has only in-frame clones and lacks some. Among 310,000 or so clones listed, approximately 10% were seen once. The sample taken for sequencing was central memory CD4+ T cells from blood. Receptors were obtained from a man aged 25-45 years with type 1 diabetes. Each CDR3 is given with its conserved first and last residue.

>TRBJ1-3|TRBV30
CAWSDGSPGNTIYF
>TRBJ2-3|TRBV15
CATSRGTATDTQYF
>TRBJ1-5|TRBV19
CASSRRQGTENQPQHF
>TRBJ2-6|TRBV5-6
CASSLEAISGANVLTF
>TRBJ2-1|TRBV4-3
CASSQDFPGNEQFF
>TRBJ2-3|TRBV11-2
CASSPGAGGWGTDTQYF
>TRBJ1-1|TRBV9
CASSVGPGRNTEAFF
>TRBJ1-3|TRBV11-2
CASSSREGGYSGNTIYF
>TRBJ1-6|TRBV9
CASSGRVPGSALHF
>TRBJ2-3|TRBV29-1
CSEGMSSTDTQYF
>TRBJ1-1|TRBV11-2
CASSLQRNTEAFF
>TRBJ2-5|TRBV7-9
CASSDNWGETQYF
>TRBJ1-3|TRBV7-9
CASSESAGNTIYF
>TRBJ1-5|TRBV6-5
CASSDRGGNQPQHF
>TRBJ1-2|TRBV4-3
CASSQVAGPASRYGYTF
>TRBJ1-3|TRBV5-1
CASRKLLRSGNTIYF
>TRBJ1-1|TRBV4-3
CASSQDLPGRSTEAFF
>TRBJ1-6|TRBV30
CAWSVQQYNSPLHF
>TRBJ1-1|TRBV29-1
CSVEVTANTEAFF
>TRBJ1-5|TRBV20-1
CSATHEEPQHF
>TRBJ1-4|TRBV2
CASSETGPSNEKLFF
>TRBJ2-7|TRBV27
CASSDLGHEQYF
>TRBJ2-1|TRBV4-3
CASSQDYLLAGAWQFF
>TRBJ1-5|TRBV4-1
CASSQGGAGTSNQPQHF
>TRBJ2-5|TRBV7-9
CASSLAVQGGETQYF
>TRBJ1-6|TRBV19
CASNHRMGGPLHF
>TRBJ2-5|TRBV10-1
CASSESTMGGETQYF
>TRBJ1-1|TRBV2
CASSSDRADTEAFF
>TRBJ2-5|TRBV14
CASSHIASIETQYF
>TRBJ1-3|TRBV10-1
CASSEYRGTSGNTIYF
>TRBJ2-7|TRBV30
CAWSLNVVYEQYF
>TRBJ1-5|TRBV11-2
CASSPRGQGVNQPQHF
>TRBJ2-7|TRBV5-1
CASSLRAEAHEQYF
>TRBJ1-4|TRBV7-2
CASSPGTGMGEKLFF
>TRBJ1-4|TRBV27
CASSSDYRVGEKLFF
>TRBJ2-3|TRBV7-2
CASSPRTGRTDTQYF
>TRBJ2-5|TRBV7-6
CASSIEETQYF
>TRBJ1-4|TRBV30
CAWSVTGGEEKLFF
>TRBJ1-1|TRBV7-2
CASSLGGHPEAFF
>TRBJ2-7|TRBV6-1
CASSAGTRFYEQYF